The text below deals with one T cell receptor beta chain. This entry belongs to a study of T cell changes during pregnancy in multiple sclerosis. Sequenced by immunoSEQ multiplex PCR; TCRdb stores in-frame clones only, minus some. The sample holds under 40,000 clones, around 90% seen once. V lost 4 bases, J lost 1 base, and 9 bases lay in between. CDR3 length: 14 residues. Germline-derived CDR1 and CDR2 are SGHDT and YYEEEE. This TCR was recovered from a female donor in good health, enrolled as a control in a pregnancy study. The specimen comprised peripheral blood, sampled in the third trimester of pregnancy. The chain combines TRBV5-6 with TRBJ1-5; D possibly corresponds to TRBD1 (5 bases). CDR3 nucleotides: TGTGCCAGCAGCCTAGGGGTAAGCAATCAGCCCCAGCATTTT. Residues: CASSLGVSNQPQHF. The full variable domain, its missing parts supplied by reference TRBV5-6 and TRBJ1-5, is DAGVTQSPTHLIKTRGQQVTLRCSPKSGHDTVSWYQQALGQGPQFIFQYYEEEERQRGNFPDRFSGHQFPNYSSELNVNALLLGDSALYLCASSLGVSNQPQHFGDGTRLSIL.